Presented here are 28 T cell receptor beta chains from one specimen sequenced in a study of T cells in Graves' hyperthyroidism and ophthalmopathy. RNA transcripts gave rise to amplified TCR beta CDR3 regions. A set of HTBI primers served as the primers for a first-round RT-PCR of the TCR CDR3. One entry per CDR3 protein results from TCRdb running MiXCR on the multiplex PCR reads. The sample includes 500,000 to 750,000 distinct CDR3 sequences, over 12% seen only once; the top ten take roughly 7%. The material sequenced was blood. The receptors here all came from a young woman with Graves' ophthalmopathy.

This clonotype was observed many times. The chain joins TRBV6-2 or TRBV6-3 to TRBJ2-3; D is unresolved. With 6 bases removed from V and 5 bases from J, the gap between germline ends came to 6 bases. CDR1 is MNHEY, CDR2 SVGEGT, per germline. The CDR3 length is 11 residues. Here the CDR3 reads CASRTIDTQYF. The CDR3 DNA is TGTGCCAGCAGAACGATAGATACGCAGTATTTT.

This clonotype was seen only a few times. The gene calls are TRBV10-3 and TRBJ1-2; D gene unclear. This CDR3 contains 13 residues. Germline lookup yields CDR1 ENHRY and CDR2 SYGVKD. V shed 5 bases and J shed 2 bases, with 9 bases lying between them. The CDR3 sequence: CAISRKENYGYTF. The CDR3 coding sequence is TGTGCCATCAGTCGAAAGGAGAACTATGGCTACACCTTC.

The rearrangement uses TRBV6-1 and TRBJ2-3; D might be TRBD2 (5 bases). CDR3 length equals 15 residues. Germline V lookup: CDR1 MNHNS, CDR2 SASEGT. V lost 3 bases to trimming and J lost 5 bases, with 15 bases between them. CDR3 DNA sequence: TGTGCCAGCAGTGAGTTAACGGAGGAAGGAGATACGCAGTATTTT. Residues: CASSELTEEGDTQYF.

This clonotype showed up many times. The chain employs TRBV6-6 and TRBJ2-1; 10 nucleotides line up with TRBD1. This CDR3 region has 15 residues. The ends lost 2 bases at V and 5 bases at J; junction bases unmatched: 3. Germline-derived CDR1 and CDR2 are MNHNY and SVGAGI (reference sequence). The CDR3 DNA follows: TGTGCCAGCAGTTACAGGGACAGGGGAGACAATGAGCAGTTCTTC. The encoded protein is CASSYRDRGDNEQFF.

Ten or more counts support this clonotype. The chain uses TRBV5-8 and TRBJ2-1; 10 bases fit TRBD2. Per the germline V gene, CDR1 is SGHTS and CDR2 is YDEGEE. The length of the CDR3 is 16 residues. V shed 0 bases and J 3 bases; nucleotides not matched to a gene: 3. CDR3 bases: TGTGCCAGCAGCTTGGCCGGACTAGCGGACTACAATGAGCAGTTCTTC. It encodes CASSLAGLADYNEQFF.

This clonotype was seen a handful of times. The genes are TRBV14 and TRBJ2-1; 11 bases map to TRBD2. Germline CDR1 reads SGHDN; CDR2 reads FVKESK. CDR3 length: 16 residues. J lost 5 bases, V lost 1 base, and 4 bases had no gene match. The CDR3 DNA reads TGTGCCAGCAGCCAAGGCGGGACTAGCGGAGACAATGAGCAGTTCTTC. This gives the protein CASSQGGTSGDNEQFF.

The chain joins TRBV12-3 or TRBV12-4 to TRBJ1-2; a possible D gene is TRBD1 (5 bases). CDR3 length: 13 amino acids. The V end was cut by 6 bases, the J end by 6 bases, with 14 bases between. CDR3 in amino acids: CASSRGIFDGYTF. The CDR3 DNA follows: TGTGCCAGCAGCCGGGGGATTTTCGATGGCTACACCTTC.

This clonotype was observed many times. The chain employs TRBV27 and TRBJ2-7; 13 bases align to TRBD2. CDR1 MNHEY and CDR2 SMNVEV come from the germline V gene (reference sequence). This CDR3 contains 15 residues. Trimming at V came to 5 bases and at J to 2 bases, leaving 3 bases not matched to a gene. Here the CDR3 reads CASSTGTSGAYEQYF. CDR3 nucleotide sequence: TGTGCCAGCAGTACCGGGACTAGCGGGGCCTACGAGCAGTACTTC.

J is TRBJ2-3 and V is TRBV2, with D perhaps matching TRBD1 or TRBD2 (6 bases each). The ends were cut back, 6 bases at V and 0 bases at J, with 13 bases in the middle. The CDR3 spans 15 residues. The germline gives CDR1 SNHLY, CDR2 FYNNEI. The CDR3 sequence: CASRGGPTSTDTQYF. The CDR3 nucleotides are TGTGCCAGCAGGGGGGGCCCAACTAGCACAGATACGCAGTATTTT.

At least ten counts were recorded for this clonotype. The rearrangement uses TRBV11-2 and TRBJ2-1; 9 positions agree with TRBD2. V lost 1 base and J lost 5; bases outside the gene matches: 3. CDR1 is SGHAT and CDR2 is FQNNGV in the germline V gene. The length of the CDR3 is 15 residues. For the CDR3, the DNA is TGTGCCAGCAGCTTAGGGCTAGCGGGGAACAATGAGCAGTTCTTC. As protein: CASSLGLAGNNEQFF. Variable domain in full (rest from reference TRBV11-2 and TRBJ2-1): EAGVAQSPRYKIIEKRQSVAFWCNPISGHATLYWYQQILGQGPKLLIQFQNNGVVDDSQLPKDRFSAERLKGVDSTLKIQPAKLEDSAVYLCASSLGLAGNNEQFFGPGTRLTVL.

The CDR3 region is CASSDVQSGARRGYTF. The DNA for the CDR3 is TGTGCCAGTAGTGATGTTCAGTCGGGGGCCCGTCGTGGCTACACCTTC. V is TRBV19 and J is TRBJ1-2, with D maybe TRBD1 (6 bases). Germline V CDR1 and CDR2: LNHDA, SQIVND (reference sequence). There are 16 residues in the CDR3. V lost 5 bases to trimming and J lost 7 bases, with 23 bases between them.

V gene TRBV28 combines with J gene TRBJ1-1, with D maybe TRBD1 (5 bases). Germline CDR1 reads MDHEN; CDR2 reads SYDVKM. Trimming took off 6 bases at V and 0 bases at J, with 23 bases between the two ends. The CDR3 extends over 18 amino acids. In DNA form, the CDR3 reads TGTGCCAGCAGACTCCTGGGGGGGGGGGGGGGTGTGAACACTGAAGCTTTCTTT. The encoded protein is CASRLLGGGGGVNTEAFF.

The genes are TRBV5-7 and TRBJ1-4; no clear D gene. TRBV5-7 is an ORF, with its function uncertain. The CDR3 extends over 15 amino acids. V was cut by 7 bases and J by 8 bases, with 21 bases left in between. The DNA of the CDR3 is TGTGCCAGCGCCCTACGGGGTCCTACGCGGGAAAAACTGTTTTTT. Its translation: CASALRGPTREKLFF.

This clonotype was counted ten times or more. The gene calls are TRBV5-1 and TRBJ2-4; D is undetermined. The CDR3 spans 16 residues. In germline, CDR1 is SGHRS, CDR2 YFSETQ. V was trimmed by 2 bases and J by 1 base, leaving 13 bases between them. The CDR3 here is CASSLGYLGAKNIQYF. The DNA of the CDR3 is TGCGCCAGCAGCTTAGGGTATCTTGGGGCCAAAAACATTCAGTACTTC. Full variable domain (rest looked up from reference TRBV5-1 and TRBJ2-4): KAGVTQTPRYLIKTRGQQVTLSCSPISGHRSVSWYQQTPGQGLQFLFEYFSETQRNKGNFPGRFSGRQFSNSRSEMNVSTLELGDSALYLCASSLGYLGAKNIQYFGAGTRLSVL.

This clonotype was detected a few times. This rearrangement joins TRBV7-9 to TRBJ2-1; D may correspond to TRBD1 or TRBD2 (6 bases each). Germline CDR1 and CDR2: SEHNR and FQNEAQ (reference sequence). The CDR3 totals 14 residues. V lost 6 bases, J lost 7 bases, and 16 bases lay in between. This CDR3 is CASRRGGSGNEQFF. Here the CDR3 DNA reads TGTGCCAGCAGACGAGGGGGGTCTGGTAATGAGCAGTTCTTC.

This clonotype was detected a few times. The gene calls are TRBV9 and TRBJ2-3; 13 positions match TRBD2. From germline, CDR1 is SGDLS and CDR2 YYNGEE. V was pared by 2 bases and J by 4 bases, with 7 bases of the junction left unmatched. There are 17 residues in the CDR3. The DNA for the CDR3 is TGTGCCAGCAGCGTTACTAGCGGGAGGGCCATGGCAGATACGCAGTATTTT. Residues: CASSVTSGRAMADTQYF.

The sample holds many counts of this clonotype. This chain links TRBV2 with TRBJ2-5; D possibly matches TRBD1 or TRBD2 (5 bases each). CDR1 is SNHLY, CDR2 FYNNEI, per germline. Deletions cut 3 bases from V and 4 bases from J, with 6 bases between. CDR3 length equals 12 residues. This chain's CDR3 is CASSDGGETQYF. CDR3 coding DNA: TGTGCCAGCAGTGATGGGGGAGAGACCCAGTACTTC.

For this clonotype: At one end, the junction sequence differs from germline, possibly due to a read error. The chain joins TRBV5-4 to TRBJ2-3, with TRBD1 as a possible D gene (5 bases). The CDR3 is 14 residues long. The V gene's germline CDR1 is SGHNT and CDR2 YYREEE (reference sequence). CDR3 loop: CASSLDKGSDTQYF. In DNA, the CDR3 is TGTGCCAGCAGTTTGGACAAGGGATCAGATACGCAGTATTTT. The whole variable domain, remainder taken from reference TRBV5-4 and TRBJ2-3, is ETGVTQSPTHLIKTRGQQVTLRCSSQSGHNTVSWYQQALGQGPQFIFQYYREEENGRGNFPPRFSGLQFPNYSSELNVNALELDDSALYLCASSLDKGSDTQYFGPGTRLTVL.

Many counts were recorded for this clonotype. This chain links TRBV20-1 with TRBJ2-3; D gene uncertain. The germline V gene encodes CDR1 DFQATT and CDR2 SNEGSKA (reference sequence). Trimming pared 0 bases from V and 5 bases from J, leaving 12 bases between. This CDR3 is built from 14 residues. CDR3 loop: CSARDPRSGDTQYF. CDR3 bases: TGCAGTGCTAGAGATCCCCGGTCGGGAGATACGCAGTATTTT.

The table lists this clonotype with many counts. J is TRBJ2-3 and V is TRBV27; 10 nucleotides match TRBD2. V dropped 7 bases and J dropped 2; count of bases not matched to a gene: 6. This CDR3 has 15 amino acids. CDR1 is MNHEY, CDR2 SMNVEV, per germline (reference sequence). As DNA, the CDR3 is TGTGCCAGCATTAGCGGGAGGCCTGACACAGATACGCAGTATTTT. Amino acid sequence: CASISGRPDTDTQYF.

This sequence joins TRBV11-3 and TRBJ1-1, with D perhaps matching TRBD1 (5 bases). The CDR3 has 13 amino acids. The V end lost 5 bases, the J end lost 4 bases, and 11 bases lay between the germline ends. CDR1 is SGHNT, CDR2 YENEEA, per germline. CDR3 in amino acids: CASSLPGFTEAFF. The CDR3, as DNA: TGTGCCAGCAGCCTTCCAGGGTTCACTGAAGCTTTCTTT. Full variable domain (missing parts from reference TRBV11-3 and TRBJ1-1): EAGVVQSPRYKIIEKKQPVAFWCNPISGHNTLYWYLQNLGQGPELLIRYENEEAVDDSQLPKDRFSAERLKGVDSTLKIQPAELGDSAVYLCASSLPGFTEAFFGQGTRLTVV.

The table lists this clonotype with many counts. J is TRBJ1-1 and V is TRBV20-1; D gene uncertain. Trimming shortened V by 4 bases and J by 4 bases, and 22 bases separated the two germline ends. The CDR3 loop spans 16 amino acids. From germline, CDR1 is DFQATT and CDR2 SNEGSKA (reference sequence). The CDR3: CSAKPPYRRAGTEAFF. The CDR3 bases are TGCAGTGCTAAACCCCCTTACCGGAGGGCAGGCACTGAAGCTTTCTTT.

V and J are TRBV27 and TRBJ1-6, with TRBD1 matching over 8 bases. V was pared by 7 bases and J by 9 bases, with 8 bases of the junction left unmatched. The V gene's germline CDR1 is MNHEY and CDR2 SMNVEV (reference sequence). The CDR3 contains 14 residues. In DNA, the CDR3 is TGTGCCAGCACCCCAGGGGGCATGGCTTCACCCCTCCACTTT. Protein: CASTPGGMASPLHF.

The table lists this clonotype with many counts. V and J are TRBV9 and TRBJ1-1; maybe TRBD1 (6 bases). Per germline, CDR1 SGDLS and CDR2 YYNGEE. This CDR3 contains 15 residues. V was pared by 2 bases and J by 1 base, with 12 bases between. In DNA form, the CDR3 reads TGTGCCAGCAGCGTTACAGGGTCGTCGAACACTGAAGCTTTCTTT. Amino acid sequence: CASSVTGSSNTEAFF.

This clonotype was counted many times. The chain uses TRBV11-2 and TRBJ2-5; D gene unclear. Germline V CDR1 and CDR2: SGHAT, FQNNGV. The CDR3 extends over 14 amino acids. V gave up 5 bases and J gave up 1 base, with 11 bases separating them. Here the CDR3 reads CASSPIRVQETQYF. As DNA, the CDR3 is TGTGCCAGCAGCCCCATCCGGGTCCAAGAGACCCAGTACTTC.

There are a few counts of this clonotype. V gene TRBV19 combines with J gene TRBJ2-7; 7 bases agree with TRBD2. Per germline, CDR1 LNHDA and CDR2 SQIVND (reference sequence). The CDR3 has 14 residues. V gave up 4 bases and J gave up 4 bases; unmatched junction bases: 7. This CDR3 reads CASSRDYVLYEQYF. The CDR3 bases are TGTGCCAGTAGTAGGGACTACGTATTGTACGAGCAGTACTTC.

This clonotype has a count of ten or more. CDR3 sequence (DNA): TGTGCTAGTGGTCGTCGGTCCCTCGCTCGGGGGGGCTACACCTTC. Its protein is CASGRRSLARGGYTF. This chain joins TRBV12-5 and TRBJ1-2, with a tentative D call TRBD1 (5 bases). The V end was cut by 5 bases, the J end by 8 bases, with 21 bases between. The germline gives CDR1 LGHNT, CDR2 FRNRAP. The CDR3 is 15 residues long.

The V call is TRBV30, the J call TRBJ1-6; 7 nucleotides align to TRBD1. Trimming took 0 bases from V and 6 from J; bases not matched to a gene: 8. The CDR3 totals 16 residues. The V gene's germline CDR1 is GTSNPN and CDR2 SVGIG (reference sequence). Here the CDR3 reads CAWSVTWTGPNSPLHF. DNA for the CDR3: TGTGCCTGGAGTGTCACTTGGACAGGTCCTAATTCACCCCTCCACTTT.